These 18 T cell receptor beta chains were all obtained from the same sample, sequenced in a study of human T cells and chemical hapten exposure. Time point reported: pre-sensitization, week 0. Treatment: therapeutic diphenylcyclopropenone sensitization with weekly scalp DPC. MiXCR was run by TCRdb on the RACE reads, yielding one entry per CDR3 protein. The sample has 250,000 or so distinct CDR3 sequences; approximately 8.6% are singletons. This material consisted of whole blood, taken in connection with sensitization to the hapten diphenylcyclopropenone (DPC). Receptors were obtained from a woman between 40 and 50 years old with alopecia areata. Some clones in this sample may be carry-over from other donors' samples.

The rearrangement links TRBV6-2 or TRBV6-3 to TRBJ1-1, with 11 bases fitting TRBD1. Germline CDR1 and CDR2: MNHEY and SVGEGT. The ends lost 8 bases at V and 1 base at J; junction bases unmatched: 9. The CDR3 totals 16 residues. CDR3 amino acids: CASGLDRGHRNTEAFF. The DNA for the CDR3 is TGTGCCAGCGGACTGGACAGGGGGCATCGGAACACTGAAGCTTTCTTT.

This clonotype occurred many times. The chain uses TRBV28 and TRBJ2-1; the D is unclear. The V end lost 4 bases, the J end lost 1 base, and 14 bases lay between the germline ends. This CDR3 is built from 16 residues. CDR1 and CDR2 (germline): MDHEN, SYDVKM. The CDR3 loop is CASSSPGSRSYNEQFF. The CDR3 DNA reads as TGTGCCAGCAGTTCACCAGGTAGCAGGTCCTACAATGAGCAGTTCTTC. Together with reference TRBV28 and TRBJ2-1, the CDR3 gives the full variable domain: DVKVTQSSRYLVKRTGEKVFLECVQDMDHENMFWYRQDPGLGLRLIYFSYDVKMKEKGDIPEGYSVSREKKERFSLILESASTNQTSMYLCASSSPGSRSYNEQFFGPGTRLTVL.

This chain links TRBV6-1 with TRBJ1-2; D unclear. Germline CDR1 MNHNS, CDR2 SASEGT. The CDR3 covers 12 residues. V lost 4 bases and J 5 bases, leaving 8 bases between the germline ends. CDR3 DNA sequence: TGTGCCAGCAGTGCAAGGGCTTATGGCTACACCTTC. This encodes CASSARAYGYTF.

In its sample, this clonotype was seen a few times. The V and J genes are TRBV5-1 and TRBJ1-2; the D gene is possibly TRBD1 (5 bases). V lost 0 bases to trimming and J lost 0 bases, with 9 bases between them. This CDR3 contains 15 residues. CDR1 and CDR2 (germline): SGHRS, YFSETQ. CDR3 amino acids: CASSLGQGSNYGYTF. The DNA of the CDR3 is TGCGCCAGCAGCTTGGGGCAGGGTTCTAACTATGGCTACACCTTC.

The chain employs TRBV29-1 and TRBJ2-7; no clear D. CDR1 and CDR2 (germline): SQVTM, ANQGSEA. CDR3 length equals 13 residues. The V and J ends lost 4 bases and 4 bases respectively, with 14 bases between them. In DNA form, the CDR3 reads TGCAGCGTTGCAAAGTTCTCCGGGTACGAGCAGTACTTC. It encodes CSVAKFSGYEQYF.

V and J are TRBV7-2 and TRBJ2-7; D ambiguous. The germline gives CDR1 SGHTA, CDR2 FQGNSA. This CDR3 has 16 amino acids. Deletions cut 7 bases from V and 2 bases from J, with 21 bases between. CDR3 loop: CASTSPGSLATYEQYF. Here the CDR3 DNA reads TGTGCCAGCACCTCACCCGGAAGCCTCGCCACCTACGAGCAGTACTTC.

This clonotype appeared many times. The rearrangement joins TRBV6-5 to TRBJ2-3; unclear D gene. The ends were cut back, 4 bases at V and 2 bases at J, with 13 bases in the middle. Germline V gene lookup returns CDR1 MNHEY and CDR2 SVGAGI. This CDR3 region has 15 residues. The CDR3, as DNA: TGTGCCAGCAGTTCACGTGGCCAACCCACAGATACGCAGTATTTT. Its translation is CASSSRGQPTDTQYF.

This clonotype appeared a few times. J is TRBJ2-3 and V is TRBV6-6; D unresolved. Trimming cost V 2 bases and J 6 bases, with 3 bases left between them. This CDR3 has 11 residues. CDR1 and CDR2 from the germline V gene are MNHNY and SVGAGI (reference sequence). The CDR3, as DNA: TGTGCCAGCAGTTACGTGGATACGCAGTATTTT. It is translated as CASSYVDTQYF.

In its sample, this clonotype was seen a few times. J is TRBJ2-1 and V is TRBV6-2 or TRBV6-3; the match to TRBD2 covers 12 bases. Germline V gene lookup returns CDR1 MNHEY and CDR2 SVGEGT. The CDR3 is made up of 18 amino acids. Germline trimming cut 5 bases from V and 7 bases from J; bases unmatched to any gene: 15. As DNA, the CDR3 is TGTGCCAGCAGTGCCGGGACTAGCGGGCTCACAGGGAGAAATGAGCAGTTCTTC. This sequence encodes CASSAGTSGLTGRNEQFF.

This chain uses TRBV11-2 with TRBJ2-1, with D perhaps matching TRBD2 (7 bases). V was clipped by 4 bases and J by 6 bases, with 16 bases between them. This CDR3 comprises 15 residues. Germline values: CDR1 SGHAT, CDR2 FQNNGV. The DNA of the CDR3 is TGTGCCAGCAGCTCCGGTTTAGGGGGGGGCAATGAGCAGTTCTTC. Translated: CASSSGLGGGNEQFF.

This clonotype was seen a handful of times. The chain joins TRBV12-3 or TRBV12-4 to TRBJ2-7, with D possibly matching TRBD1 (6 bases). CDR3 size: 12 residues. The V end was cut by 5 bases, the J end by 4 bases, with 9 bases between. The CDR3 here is CASSRDIYEQYF. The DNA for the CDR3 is TGTGCCAGCAGTAGGGACATTTACGAGCAGTACTTC.

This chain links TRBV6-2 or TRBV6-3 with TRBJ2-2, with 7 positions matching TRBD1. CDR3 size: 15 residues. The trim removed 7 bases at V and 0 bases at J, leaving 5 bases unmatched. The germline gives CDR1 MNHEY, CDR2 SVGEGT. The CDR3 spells CASKTGTANTGELFF. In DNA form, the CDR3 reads TGTGCCAGCAAAACCGGGACAGCGAACACCGGGGAGCTGTTTTTT.

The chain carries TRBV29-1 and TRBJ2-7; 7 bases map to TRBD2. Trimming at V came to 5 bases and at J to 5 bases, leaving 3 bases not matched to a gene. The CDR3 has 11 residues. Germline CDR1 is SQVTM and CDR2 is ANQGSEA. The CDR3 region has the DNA TGCAGCGTTAGCCTAGCGGACGAGCAGTACTTC. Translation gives CSVSLADEQYF.

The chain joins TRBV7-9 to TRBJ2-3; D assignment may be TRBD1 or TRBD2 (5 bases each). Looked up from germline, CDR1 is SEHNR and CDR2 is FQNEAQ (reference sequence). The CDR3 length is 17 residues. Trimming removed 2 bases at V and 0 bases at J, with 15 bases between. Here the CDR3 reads CASSLPSSGRSTDTQYF. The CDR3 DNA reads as TGTGCCAGCAGCTTACCCTCTTCGGGACGGAGCACAGATACGCAGTATTTT.

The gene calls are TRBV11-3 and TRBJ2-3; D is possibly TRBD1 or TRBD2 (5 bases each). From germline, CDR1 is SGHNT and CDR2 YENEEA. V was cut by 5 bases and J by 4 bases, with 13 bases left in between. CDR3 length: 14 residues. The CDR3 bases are TGTGCCAGCAGCCCGGGGACGGTGGCAGATACGCAGTATTTT. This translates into CASSPGTVADTQYF.

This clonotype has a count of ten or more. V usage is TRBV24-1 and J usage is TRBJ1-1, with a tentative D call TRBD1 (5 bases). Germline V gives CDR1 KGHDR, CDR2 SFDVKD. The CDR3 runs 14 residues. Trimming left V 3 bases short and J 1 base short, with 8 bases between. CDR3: CATSDARENTEAFF. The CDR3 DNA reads TGTGCCACCAGTGATGCCAGGGAGAACACTGAAGCTTTCTTT.

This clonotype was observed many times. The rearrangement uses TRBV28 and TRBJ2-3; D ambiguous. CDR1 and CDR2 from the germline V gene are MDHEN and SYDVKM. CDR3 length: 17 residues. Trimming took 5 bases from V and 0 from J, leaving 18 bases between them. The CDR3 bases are TGTGCCAGCAGTACAAGTCAGCCGGTCTCTAGCACAGATACGCAGTATTTT. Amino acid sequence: CASSTSQPVSSTDTQYF.

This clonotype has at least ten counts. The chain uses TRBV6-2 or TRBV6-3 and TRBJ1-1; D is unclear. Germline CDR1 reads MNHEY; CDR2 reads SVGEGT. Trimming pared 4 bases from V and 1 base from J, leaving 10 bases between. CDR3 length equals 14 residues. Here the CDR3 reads CASSWPSRNTEAFF. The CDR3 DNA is TGTGCCAGCAGTTGGCCTAGTCGGAACACTGAAGCTTTCTTT.